These 12 T cell receptor beta chains were sequenced from one sample in a study of blood T cell repertoires in COVID-19. Profiled with immunoSEQ multiplex PCR; TCRdb holds only in-frame clones, not every one. The table lists 150,000 to 200,000 clones, 76% of them singletons. Source material: PBMCs or T cells enriched from blood (not recorded which). Source of these receptors: a woman aged 45-60 years with acute COVID-19.

This clone was observed a single time. V gene TRBV27 combines with J gene TRBJ1-1; D call uncertain. Trimming stripped 3 bases from V and 3 bases from J, with 11 bases between. This CDR3 spans 14 amino acids. CDR1 is MNHEY and CDR2 is SMNVEV in the germline V gene (reference sequence). CDR3 protein: CASSFREVDTEAFF. The DNA of the CDR3 is TGTGCCAGCAGTTTTCGGGAGGTCGACACTGAAGCTTTCTTT.

The chain uses TRBV2 and TRBJ2-2; 9 bases are a match to TRBD1. Germline loops: CDR1 SNHLY, CDR2 FYNNEI. CDR3 length: 15 amino acids. V dropped 6 bases and J dropped 1; count of bases not matched to a gene: 3. CDR3 residues: CASSVGQGNTGELFF. The CDR3 DNA reads as TGTGCCAGCAGCGTGGGACAGGGGAACACCGGGGAGCTGTTTTTT.

This clone has just one count. The V and J genes are TRBV6-5 and TRBJ1-5; 7 bases agree with TRBD1. The CDR3 contains 14 residues. Germline V lookup: CDR1 MNHEY, CDR2 SVGAGI. After removal of 0 bases from V and 6 bases from J, the junction contained 2 bases not matched to a gene. The CDR3 coding sequence is TGTGCCAGCAGTTACTCGAGACAGGGTCAGCCCCAGCATTTT. It codes for CASSYSRQGQPQHF.

The V and J genes are TRBV14 and TRBJ1-3; D is unresolved. There are 16 residues in the CDR3. Germline CDR1 reads SGHDN; CDR2 reads FVKESK. Trimming cost V 0 bases and J 0 bases, with 9 bases left between them. Written as DNA, the CDR3 is TGTGCCAGCAGCCAAGATCGTCTTAGCTCTGGAAACACCATATATTTT. This sequence encodes CASSQDRLSSGNTIYF.

The chain combines TRBV13 with TRBJ1-1; TRBD1 aligns across 9 bases. V shed 5 bases, J shed 0 bases, and the junction held 4 bases outside the gene matches. The CDR3 length is 15 residues. Germline CDR1 reads PRHDT; CDR2 reads FYEKMQ (reference sequence). DNA for the CDR3: TGTGCCAGCAGCGGCGGGACAGGGCTGAACACTGAAGCTTTCTTT. Its translation is CASSGGTGLNTEAFF.

The rearrangement links TRBV9 to TRBJ2-6; D might be TRBD1 (5 bases). Trimming took 0 bases from V and 4 from J, leaving 11 bases between them. From germline, CDR1 is SGDLS and CDR2 YYNGEE. The CDR3 extends over 16 amino acids. The CDR3 coding sequence is TGTGCCAGCAGCGTAGCCAGGGCTGGGGGGGCCAACGTCCTGACTTTC. Amino acid sequence: CASSVARAGGANVLTF.

The chain couples TRBV5-3 to TRBJ1-6; 7 nucleotides match TRBD1. TRBV5-3 is an ORF, with its function uncertain. The CDR3 totals 16 residues. V was clipped by 5 bases and J by 7 bases; unmatched bases: 12. The CDR3 reads CARRVAGGQLNSPLHF. Here the CDR3 DNA reads TGTGCCAGAAGGGTGGCGGGGGGACAGTTGAATTCACCCCTCCACTTT.

This clone has a single count. The chain joins TRBV6-5 to TRBJ1-6; D may be TRBD1 (6 bases). Looked up from germline, CDR1 is MNHEY and CDR2 is SVGAGI. Trimming took off 0 bases at V and 6 bases at J, with 9 bases between the two ends. CDR3 size: 15 residues. The CDR3 coding sequence is TGTGCCAGCAGTTACTCGGGACAAGCTAATTCACCCCTCCACTTT. This translates into CASSYSGQANSPLHF.

This sequence joins TRBV7-2 and TRBJ1-2; 7 nucleotides match TRBD1. J lost 8 bases, V lost 1 base, and 13 bases had no gene match. The CDR3 is 16 amino acids. In germline, CDR1 is SGHTA, CDR2 FQGNSA. The CDR3 DNA reads as TGTGCCAGCAGCTTAGACAGGGGACAATCTCTTGGGGGCTACACCTTC. As protein: CASSLDRGQSLGGYTF.

V usage is TRBV3-1 (or the pseudogene TRBV3-2) and J usage is TRBJ2-1, with D unclear. The germline V gene encodes CDR1 LGHDT and CDR2 YNNKEL (reference sequence). The CDR3 contains 14 residues. The V and J ends lost 0 bases and 4 bases respectively, with 7 bases between them. As DNA, the CDR3 is TGTGCCAGCAGCCAAGAACTAACGTACAATGAGCAGTTCTTC. Translated: CASSQELTYNEQFF.

The J gene is TRBJ1-3, the V gene TRBV2; TRBD1 matches at 9 bases. CDR1 SNHLY and CDR2 FYNNEI come from the germline V gene. The junction had 6 bases not matched to a gene; V was cut back by 6 bases and J by 0 bases. This CDR3 spans 16 amino acids. CDR3 amino acids: CASRLSGQGSGNTIYF. For the CDR3, the DNA is TGTGCCAGCAGACTCTCGGGACAGGGCTCTGGAAACACCATATATTTT.

This clone was observed a handful of times. The chain has TRBV6-5 and TRBJ2-1, with TRBD1 identical over 7 bases. This CDR3 spans 15 amino acids. Germline V CDR1 and CDR2: MNHEY, SVGAGI. V trimming: 2 bases; J trimming: 4 bases; junction bases outside the gene matches: 5. CDR3: CASSYRGLGYNEQFF. For the CDR3, the DNA is TGTGCCAGCAGTTACAGGGGGCTGGGGTACAATGAGCAGTTCTTC.